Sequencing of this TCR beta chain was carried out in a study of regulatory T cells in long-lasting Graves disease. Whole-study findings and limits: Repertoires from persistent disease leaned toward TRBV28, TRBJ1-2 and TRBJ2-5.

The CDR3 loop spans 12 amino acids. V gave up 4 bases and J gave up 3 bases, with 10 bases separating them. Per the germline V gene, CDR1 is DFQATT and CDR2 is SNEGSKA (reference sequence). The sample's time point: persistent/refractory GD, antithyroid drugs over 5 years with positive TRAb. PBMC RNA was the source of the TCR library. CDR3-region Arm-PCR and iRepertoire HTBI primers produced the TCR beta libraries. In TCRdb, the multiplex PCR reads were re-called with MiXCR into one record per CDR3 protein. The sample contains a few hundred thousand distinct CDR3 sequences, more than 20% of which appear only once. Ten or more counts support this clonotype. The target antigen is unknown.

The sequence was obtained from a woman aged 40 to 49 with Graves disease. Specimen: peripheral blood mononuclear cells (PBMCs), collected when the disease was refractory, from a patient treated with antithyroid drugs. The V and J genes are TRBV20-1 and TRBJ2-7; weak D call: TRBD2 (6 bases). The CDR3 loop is CSATGLHYEQYF. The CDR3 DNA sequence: TGCAGTGCTACGGGACTCCACTACGAGCAGTACTTC.